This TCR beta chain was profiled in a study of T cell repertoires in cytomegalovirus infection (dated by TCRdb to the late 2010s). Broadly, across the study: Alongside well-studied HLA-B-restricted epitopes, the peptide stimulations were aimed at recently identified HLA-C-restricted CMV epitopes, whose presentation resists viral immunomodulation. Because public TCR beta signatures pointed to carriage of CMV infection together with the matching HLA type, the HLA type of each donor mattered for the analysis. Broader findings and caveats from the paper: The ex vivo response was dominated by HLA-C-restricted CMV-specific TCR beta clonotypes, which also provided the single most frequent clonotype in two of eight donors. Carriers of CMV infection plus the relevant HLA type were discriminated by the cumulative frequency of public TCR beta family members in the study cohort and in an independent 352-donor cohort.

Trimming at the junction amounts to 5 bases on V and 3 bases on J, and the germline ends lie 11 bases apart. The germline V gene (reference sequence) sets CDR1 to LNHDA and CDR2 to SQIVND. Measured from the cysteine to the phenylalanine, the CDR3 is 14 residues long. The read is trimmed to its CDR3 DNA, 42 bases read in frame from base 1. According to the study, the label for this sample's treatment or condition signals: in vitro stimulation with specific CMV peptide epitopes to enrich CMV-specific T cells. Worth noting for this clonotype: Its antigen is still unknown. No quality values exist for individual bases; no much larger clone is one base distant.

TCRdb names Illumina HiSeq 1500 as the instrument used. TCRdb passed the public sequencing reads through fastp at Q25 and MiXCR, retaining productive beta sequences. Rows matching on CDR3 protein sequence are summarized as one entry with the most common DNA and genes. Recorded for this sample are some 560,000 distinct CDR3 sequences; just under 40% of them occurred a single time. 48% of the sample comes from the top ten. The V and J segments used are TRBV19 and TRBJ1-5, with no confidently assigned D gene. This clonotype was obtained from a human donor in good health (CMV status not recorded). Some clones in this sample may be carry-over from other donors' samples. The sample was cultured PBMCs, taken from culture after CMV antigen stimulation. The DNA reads TGTGCCAGTAGTCGTCGGCAGGTCAATCAGCCCCAGCATTTT. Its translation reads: CASSRRQVNQPQHF.